This entry is about one T cell receptor (beta chain). Its cognate antigen is unknown. Germline V gives CDR1 SQVTM, CDR2 ANQGSEA. The V segment lost 6 bases and the J segment 3 bases; nucleotides outside the gene matches: 4. The CDR3 has 13 amino acids. Measured with immunoSEQ multiplex PCR; TCRdb has only the in-frame clones, and not every one. Of approximately 100,000 clones in the sample, 80% to 95% were seen once. The data derive from a study of OX40 agonist ivuxolimab in advanced cancers. Background on the study: It was ivuxolimab, an agonistic anti-OX40 (CD134) antibody, that patients were treated with. A diagnosis of hepatocellular carcinoma, melanoma, renal cell or head and neck cancer was present in dose-escalation patients. Study-level results: Average numbers of expanded clones were greater in CD8+ T cells than in CD4+.

The input for sequencing was CD4+ or CD8+ T cells sorted from blood, taken in a trial of the OX40 agonist ivuxolimab. The chain is built from TRBV29-1 and TRBJ2-2; 7 bases are a match to TRBD1. This sequence originates from an adult with an advanced solid tumor such as melanoma, head and neck, liver or kidney cancer. As DNA, the CDR3 is TGCAGCGTAGGGGACAGATACACCGGGGAGCTGTTTTTT. The encoded protein is CSVGDRYTGELFF.